This T cell receptor beta chain is from a study of blood T cell repertoires in COVID-19. Some clones are missing from TCRdb's copy, which holds only in-frame ones; the method was immunoSEQ multiplex PCR. The sample carries about 130,000 clones, 81% recorded once. CDR3 size: 16 residues. The V gene lost 5 bases and the J gene lost 3 bases, with 14 bases spanning the gap. Germline V gene sequence: CDR1 MDHEN, CDR2 SYDVKM. The sequence derives from a man under 40 with COVID-19, enrolled during active disease. The V and J genes are TRBV28 and TRBJ1-6; tentative D call: TRBD1 (5 bases). The sample taken for sequencing was peripheral blood. CDR3 DNA: TGTGCCAGCAGTGTCACGGGGGTCGGCTATAATTCACCCCTCCACTTT. Encoded protein: CASSVTGVGYNSPLHF.